This is a list of T cell receptor beta chains from one sample in a study of control samples from healthy donors and cancer patients. TCRdb's copy holds only in-frame clones and misses some; the assay was immunoSEQ multiplex PCR. The sample holds about 150,000 clones; roughly 93% are singletons and the top ten take under 2.5%. Sequenced input: blood. These receptors were collected from a man aged 45 to 65 in good health. Both conserved end residues are part of each CDR3. Each record gives: J gene, clone size, D gene, V gene, CDR3 protein, CDR3 DNA. D genes are given only for firm matches. Clone size appears in some rows only: once, few, many, or a class for an expanded clone.

j_gene: TRBJ2-1; abundance: NA; d_gene: TRBD2; v_gene: TRBV5-5; CDR3aa: CASSPRTSGSGYEQFF; CDR3nt: TGTGCCAGCAGCCCAAGGACTAGCGGGAGTGGCTATGAGCAGTTCTTC
j_gene: TRBJ1-1; abundance: NA; d_gene: NA; v_gene: TRBV5-1; CDR3aa: CASSLVAGTNTEAFF; CDR3nt: TGCGCCAGCAGCTTGGTTGCAGGGACGAACACTGAAGCTTTCTTT
j_gene: TRBJ2-3; abundance: NA; d_gene: NA; v_gene: TRBV6-5; CDR3aa: CASRRDSTDTQYF; CDR3nt: TGTGCCAGCAGGAGGGACAGCACAGATACGCAGTATTTT
j_gene: TRBJ1-6; abundance: NA; d_gene: TRBD1; v_gene: TRBV2; CDR3aa: CASTRGGNSPLHF; CDR3nt: TGTGCCAGCACCAGGGGGGGGAATTCACCCCTCCACTTT
j_gene: TRBJ2-3; abundance: NA; d_gene: TRBD2; v_gene: TRBV11-2; CDR3aa: CASSLNLGGASTDTQYF; CDR3nt: TGTGCCAGCAGCCTCAACCTGGGAGGGGCAAGCACAGATACGCAGTATTTT
j_gene: TRBJ2-7; abundance: NA; d_gene: TRBD2; v_gene: TRBV5-1; CDR3aa: CASSFNPLLAGAEQYF; CDR3nt: TGCGCCAGCAGCTTCAATCCCCTACTAGCGGGAGCCGAGCAGTACTTC
j_gene: TRBJ1-5; abundance: NA; d_gene: NA; v_gene: TRBV19; CDR3aa: CASTLRPGLVQPQHF; CDR3nt: TGTGCCAGTACCCTCAGGCCAGGGCTGGTTCAGCCCCAGCATTTT
j_gene: TRBJ2-7; abundance: NA; d_gene: NA; v_gene: TRBV3-1/TRBV3-2; CDR3aa: CASSQGGSGVYEQYF; CDR3nt: TGTGCCAGCAGCCAAGGGGGTAGCGGAGTCTACGAGCAGTACTTC
j_gene: TRBJ1-4; abundance: NA; d_gene: NA; v_gene: TRBV19; CDR3aa: CASRYSGQGEKLFF; CDR3nt: TGTGCCAGTAGATACTCGGGACAAGGTGAAAAACTGTTTTTT
j_gene: TRBJ1-3; abundance: NA; d_gene: NA; v_gene: TRBV6-6; CDR3aa: CASSFGGDSGNTIYF; CDR3nt: TGTGCCAGCAGTTTTGGCGGGGACTCTGGAAACACCATATATTTT
j_gene: TRBJ1-5; abundance: NA; d_gene: TRBD1; v_gene: TRBV29-1; CDR3aa: CSARGQGNQPQHF; CDR3nt: TGCAGCGCCAGGGGACAGGGTAATCAGCCCCAGCATTTT
j_gene: TRBJ1-4; abundance: NA; d_gene: NA; v_gene: TRBV4-1; CDR3aa: CASSQGVRVGSEKLFF; CDR3nt: TGCGCCAGCAGCCAAGGGGTCCGGGTTGGTAGTGAAAAACTGTTTTTT
j_gene: TRBJ1-2; abundance: NA; d_gene: NA; v_gene: TRBV6-1; CDR3aa: CASSEEYSPTGSGYTF; CDR3nt: TGTGCCAGCAGTGAAGAATACAGTCCCACTGGTTCGGGCTACACCTTC
j_gene: TRBJ1-1; abundance: once; d_gene: NA; v_gene: TRBV5-1; CDR3aa: CASSLPKDTEAFF; CDR3nt: TGCGCCAGCAGCTTGCCCAAGGACACTGAAGCTTTCTTT
j_gene: TRBJ1-1; abundance: NA; d_gene: NA; v_gene: TRBV5-1; CDR3aa: CASSPGTMNTEAFF; CDR3nt: TGCGCCAGCAGCCCCGGGACAATGAACACTGAAGCTTTCTTT
j_gene: TRBJ2-3; abundance: NA; d_gene: NA; v_gene: TRBV11-2; CDR3aa: CASTQRFTDTQYF; CDR3nt: TGTGCCAGCACACAGCGGTTCACAGATACGCAGTATTTT
j_gene: TRBJ1-1; abundance: NA; d_gene: NA; v_gene: TRBV5-4; CDR3aa: CASSPSVDTEAFF; CDR3nt: TGTGCCAGCAGCCCGTCAGTGGACACTGAAGCTTTCTTT
j_gene: TRBJ2-1; abundance: NA; d_gene: TRBD1; v_gene: TRBV9; CDR3aa: CASSGSGQGNDEQFF; CDR3nt: TGTGCCAGCAGCGGATCGGGACAGGGGAATGATGAGCAGTTCTTC
j_gene: TRBJ2-7; abundance: NA; d_gene: TRBD1; v_gene: TRBV5-1; CDR3aa: CASSVTGGREQYF; CDR3nt: TGCGCCAGCAGCGTGACAGGGGGTCGCGAGCAGTACTTC
j_gene: TRBJ2-7; abundance: NA; d_gene: NA; v_gene: TRBV3-1/TRBV3-2; CDR3aa: CASSQDLGGTAEQYF; CDR3nt: TGTGCCAGCAGCCAAGATCTCGGCGGGACGGCCGAGCAGTACTTC
j_gene: TRBJ1-5; abundance: once; d_gene: TRBD1; v_gene: TRBV3-1/TRBV3-2; CDR3aa: CASSPGTAGNQPQHF; CDR3nt: TGTGCCAGCAGCCCCGGGACAGCCGGCAATCAGCCCCAGCATTTT
j_gene: TRBJ2-7; abundance: NA; d_gene: TRBD1; v_gene: TRBV5-1; CDR3aa: CASSSGTGGNEQYF; CDR3nt: TGCGCCAGCAGCTCCGGGACAGGGGGCAACGAGCAGTACTTC
j_gene: TRBJ1-2; abundance: NA; d_gene: NA; v_gene: TRBV9; CDR3aa: CASSVGPRVGGYTF; CDR3nt: TGTGCCAGCAGCGTAGGACCCAGGGTTGGCGGCTACACCTTC
j_gene: TRBJ1-2; abundance: once; d_gene: TRBD1; v_gene: TRBV6-5; CDR3aa: CASTPTGIVGYGYTF; CDR3nt: TGTGCCAGCACCCCGACAGGGATTGTTGGCTATGGCTACACCTTC
j_gene: TRBJ2-3; abundance: few; d_gene: NA; v_gene: TRBV12-3/TRBV12-4; CDR3aa: CASRVDSSQYF; CDR3nt: TGTGCCAGCAGGGTAGACAGCTCGCAGTATTTT
j_gene: TRBJ1-6; abundance: NA; d_gene: TRBD1; v_gene: TRBV5-1; CDR3aa: CASSEGQDNSPLHF; CDR3nt: TGCGCCAGCAGCGAGGGACAGGATAATTCACCCCTCCACTTT
j_gene: TRBJ2-1; abundance: NA; d_gene: TRBD2; v_gene: TRBV28; CDR3aa: CASRLAGFNEQFF; CDR3nt: TGTGCCAGCAGACTAGCGGGATTCAATGAGCAGTTCTTC
j_gene: TRBJ2-7; abundance: NA; d_gene: NA; v_gene: TRBV6-6; CDR3aa: CASSTQGRGYEQYF; CDR3nt: TGTGCCAGCAGCACCCAGGGCAGGGGCTACGAGCAGTACTTC
j_gene: TRBJ2-3; abundance: NA; d_gene: NA; v_gene: TRBV6-6; CDR3aa: CASRSDYVNTDTQYF; CDR3nt: TGTGCCAGCAGATCGGACTACGTTAACACAGATACGCAGTATTTT
j_gene: TRBJ2-5; abundance: NA; d_gene: NA; v_gene: TRBV19; CDR3aa: CATRLRSGRAETQYF; CDR3nt: TGTGCCACCCGGCTTAGGAGCGGGCGGGCGGAGACCCAGTACTTC
j_gene: TRBJ2-3; abundance: NA; d_gene: TRBD2; v_gene: TRBV5-1; CDR3aa: CASSLPGLAATDTQYF; CDR3nt: TGCGCCAGCAGCTTGCCGGGACTAGCGGCCACAGATACGCAGTATTTT
j_gene: TRBJ2-2; abundance: once; d_gene: TRBD2; v_gene: TRBV4-1; CDR3aa: CASSQIGAGDTGELFF; CDR3nt: TGCGCCAGCAGCCAAATCGGAGCGGGAGATACCGGGGAGCTGTTTTTT
j_gene: TRBJ2-3; abundance: NA; d_gene: TRBD2; v_gene: TRBV7-2; CDR3aa: CASSPGGGTDTQYF; CDR3nt: TGTGCCAGCAGCCCTGGGGGGGGCACAGATACGCAGTATTTT
j_gene: TRBJ2-2; abundance: NA; d_gene: NA; v_gene: TRBV11-1; CDR3aa: CASSYRPGQNTGELFF; CDR3nt: TGTGCCAGCAGCTATAGGCCGGGACAGAACACCGGGGAGCTGTTTTTT
j_gene: TRBJ2-1; abundance: once; d_gene: NA; v_gene: TRBV6-2/TRBV6-3; CDR3aa: CASSTLRLGDSSYNEQFF; CDR3nt: TGTGCCAGCAGTACCCTCCGACTTGGCGACAGCTCCTACAATGAGCAGTTCTTC
j_gene: TRBJ1-5; abundance: NA; d_gene: NA; v_gene: TRBV19; CDR3aa: CASSYGLWGQPQHF; CDR3nt: TGTGCCAGTAGTTACGGGCTTTGGGGTCAGCCCCAGCATTTT
j_gene: TRBJ2-5; abundance: NA; d_gene: NA; v_gene: TRBV14; CDR3aa: CASSQQIAETQYF; CDR3nt: TGTGCCAGCAGCCAACAGATCGCAGAGACCCAGTACTTC
j_gene: TRBJ2-1; abundance: NA; d_gene: TRBD1; v_gene: TRBV6-4; CDR3aa: CASSPGQSSYNEQFF; CDR3nt: TGTGCCAGCAGTCCGGGACAGAGCTCCTACAATGAGCAGTTCTTC
j_gene: TRBJ2-5; abundance: NA; d_gene: NA; v_gene: TRBV5-1; CDR3aa: CASSAQGDQETQYF; CDR3nt: TGCGCCAGCAGCGCACAGGGTGATCAAGAGACCCAGTACTTC
j_gene: TRBJ2-5; abundance: once; d_gene: TRBD2; v_gene: TRBV27; CDR3aa: CASSAWALAGRETQYF; CDR3nt: TGTGCCAGCAGTGCGTGGGCACTAGCGGGAAGGGAGACCCAGTACTTC
j_gene: TRBJ2-7; abundance: NA; d_gene: NA; v_gene: TRBV5-1; CDR3aa: CASSLEEGRFPLPYEQYF; CDR3nt: TGCGCCAGCAGCTTGGAGGAAGGGCGTTTTCCCCTGCCCTACGAGCAGTACTTC
j_gene: TRBJ2-1; abundance: NA; d_gene: TRBD2; v_gene: TRBV18; CDR3aa: CASSTGGAEQFF; CDR3nt: TGTGCCAGCTCCACCGGGGGGGCTGAGCAGTTCTTC
j_gene: TRBJ2-2; abundance: NA; d_gene: TRBD1; v_gene: TRBV24-1; CDR3aa: CATSEIIARTGGPGELFF; CDR3nt: TGTGCCACCAGTGAAATTATTGCCCGGACAGGGGGTCCCGGGGAGCTGTTTTTT
j_gene: TRBJ2-7; abundance: NA; d_gene: NA; v_gene: TRBV6-6; CDR3aa: CASSYSRDTSSYEQYF; CDR3nt: TGTGCCAGCAGTTACTCCCGGGACACCTCCTCCTACGAGCAGTACTTC
j_gene: TRBJ2-5; abundance: NA; d_gene: NA; v_gene: TRBV21-1; CDR3aa: CASSMTSRQDVYLWETQYF; CDR3nt: TGTGCCAGCAGCATGACTAGCAGGCAAGACGTTTACCTATGGGAGACCCAGTACTTC
j_gene: TRBJ2-1; abundance: NA; d_gene: TRBD1; v_gene: TRBV19; CDR3aa: CASRGTGAPNNEQFF; CDR3nt: TGTGCCAGTAGGGGGACAGGGGCACCGAACAATGAGCAGTTCTTC
j_gene: TRBJ1-5; abundance: few; d_gene: TRBD1; v_gene: TRBV4-1; CDR3aa: CASSQDHGPRTGSKQPQHF; CDR3nt: TGCGCCAGCAGCCAAGATCACGGCCCGCGGACAGGGTCGAAGCAGCCCCAGCATTTT
j_gene: TRBJ1-4; abundance: NA; d_gene: NA; v_gene: TRBV29-1; CDR3aa: CSVGLNEKLFF; CDR3nt: TGCAGCGTTGGACTTAATGAAAAACTGTTTTTT
j_gene: TRBJ2-7; abundance: NA; d_gene: TRBD1; v_gene: TRBV11-2; CDR3aa: CASSFRDRGDEQYF; CDR3nt: TGTGCCAGCAGCTTCCGGGACAGGGGTGACGAGCAGTACTTC
j_gene: TRBJ1-1; abundance: NA; d_gene: TRBD1; v_gene: TRBV11-2; CDR3aa: CASSSLRDRGFF; CDR3nt: TGTGCCAGCAGCTCACTCCGGGACAGGGGTTTCTTT
j_gene: TRBJ2-3; abundance: once; d_gene: NA; v_gene: TRBV3-1/TRBV3-2; CDR3aa: CASSQGGQYTDTQYF; CDR3nt: TGTGCCAGCAGCCAGGGCGGACAGTACACAGATACGCAGTATTTT
j_gene: TRBJ1-1; abundance: NA; d_gene: NA; v_gene: TRBV28; CDR3aa: CASSSPTEAFF; CDR3nt: TGTGCCAGCAGTTCGCCGACTGAAGCTTTCTTT